Following are 16 T cell receptor beta chains from one sample sequenced in a study of radiotherapy plus CTLA-4 blockade in lung cancer. The data were produced by immunoSEQ multiplex PCR, yet TCRdb's version contains in-frame clones alone and is incomplete. Of about 53,000 clones in the sample, approximately 85% were seen once. The sequencing here drew on peripheral blood, taken from a patient treated with radiotherapy plus ipilimumab. Every receptor here comes from a human donor with non-small cell lung cancer whose response to radiotherapy plus ipilimumab could not be evaluated.

The chain recombines TRBV7-9 with TRBJ2-3; D call uncertain. The germline V gene encodes CDR1 SEHNR and CDR2 FQNEAQ (reference sequence). V lost 3 bases and J 14 bases, leaving 18 bases between the germline ends. The CDR3 runs to 13 residues. CDR3 amino acids: CASSLIPTRRWYF. The CDR3 nucleotides read TGTGCCAGCAGCTTGATTCCTACCCGGCGGTGGTATTTT.

This chain uses TRBV28 with TRBJ2-7, with D maybe TRBD1 (5 bases). The germline V gene encodes CDR1 MDHEN and CDR2 SYDVKM. This CDR3 is built from 13 residues. Between the trimmed V and J ends, which lost 2 bases and 3 bases, there was a span of 8 bases. The CDR3 loop reads CASSLGHDYEQYF. CDR3 sequence (DNA): TGTGCCAGCAGTTTAGGACACGACTACGAGCAGTACTTC.

This clone appeared once. The V gene is TRBV27, the J gene TRBJ2-7; perhaps TRBD2 as D (6 bases). Trimming took off 3 bases at V and 4 bases at J, with 16 bases between the two ends. The CDR3 is 15 residues long. The germline V gene encodes CDR1 MNHEY and CDR2 SMNVEV (reference sequence). CDR3 in DNA: TGTGCCAGCAGTTTTGTGGGAGGTACACCGTACGAGCAGTACTTC. Translated, it gives CASSFVGGTPYEQYF.

The chain recombines TRBV28 with TRBJ2-3, with 7 bases identical to TRBD2. Germline CDR1 and CDR2: MDHEN and SYDVKM. The CDR3 has 16 amino acids. V dropped 5 bases and J dropped 1; count of bases not matched to a gene: 9. The CDR3: CASSPRGLRGTDTQYF. CDR3 DNA sequence: TGTGCCAGCAGTCCGCGGGGGTTAAGGGGCACAGATACGCAGTATTTT.

The chain is built from TRBV27 and TRBJ1-1, with D perhaps matching TRBD1 (6 bases). V was cut by 6 bases and J by 1 base, with 15 bases left in between. Germline CDR1 and CDR2: MNHEY and SMNVEV (reference sequence). The CDR3 extends over 15 amino acids. The CDR3 coding sequence is TGTGCCAGCAGACTTATGATACAGGGGAACACTGAAGCTTTCTTT. As protein: CASRLMIQGNTEAFF.

The CDR3, as DNA: TGCAGCGTTCTTCCCGGGACAAAAACTGAAGCTTTCTTT. This translates into CSVLPGTKTEAFF. The chain employs TRBV29-1 and TRBJ1-1; tentative D call: TRBD1 (6 bases). The CDR3 consists of 13 residues. The V gene lost 5 bases and the J gene lost 5 bases, with 15 bases spanning the gap. The germline V gene encodes CDR1 SQVTM and CDR2 ANQGSEA. Full variable domain (outside the CDR3, taken from reference TRBV29-1 and TRBJ1-1): SAVISQKPSRDICQRGTSLTIQCQVDSQVTMMFWYRQQPGQSLTLIATANQGSEATYESGFVIDKFPISRPNLTFSTLTVSNMSPEDSSIYLCSVLPGTKTEAFFGQGTRLTVV.

V usage is TRBV5-1 and J usage is TRBJ2-2, with 11 nucleotides matching TRBD1. This CDR3 is 18 amino acids long. With V trimmed by 0 bases and J by 2 bases, 6 bases remained unmatched. Germline CDR1 is SGHRS and CDR2 is YFSETQ. The CDR3 region is CASSLVGQGAFNTGELFF. For the CDR3, the DNA is TGCGCCAGCAGCTTGGTCGGACAGGGGGCCTTTAACACCGGGGAGCTGTTTTTT.

The J gene is TRBJ1-4, the V gene TRBV4-1, with TRBD1 matching 9 bases. Trimming removed 4 bases from V and 5 bases from J; junction bases left unmatched: 5. Per germline, CDR1 MGHRA and CDR2 YSYEKL. The CDR3 spans 15 residues. The CDR3 DNA is TGCGCCAGCAGCCGAAGGACAGGGGTCAATGAAAAACTGTTTTTT. This codes for CASSRRTGVNEKLFF.

The chain recombines TRBV7-9 with TRBJ2-7; possible D gene TRBD1, 6 bases. Germline V CDR1 and CDR2: SEHNR, FQNEAQ (reference sequence). The CDR3 has 13 amino acids. Trimming stripped 5 bases from V and 2 bases from J, with 10 bases between. The CDR3 loop reads CASSRDKAYEQYF. The CDR3 DNA reads as TGTGCCAGCAGCCGGGACAAAGCCTACGAGCAGTACTTC.

The genes are TRBV9 and TRBJ2-1; TRBD2 aligns across 10 bases. The germline gives CDR1 SGDLS, CDR2 YYNGEE. The CDR3 extends over 15 amino acids. Trimming cost V 0 bases and J 8 bases; bases outside gene matches: 5. The CDR3 loop is CASSVEASGRDEQFF. The CDR3 DNA reads as TGTGCCAGCAGCGTAGAGGCTAGCGGGAGAGATGAGCAGTTCTTC.

The V and J genes are TRBV5-4 and TRBJ1-6; 7 bases fit TRBD1. Germline loops: CDR1 SGHNT, CDR2 YYREEE (reference sequence). The trim removed 3 bases at V and 13 bases at J, leaving 10 bases unmatched. This CDR3 is 14 amino acids long. CDR3 residues: CASSSPGQLSPLHF. The CDR3 bases are TGTGCCAGCAGCTCGCCGGGACAGCTTTCCCCCCTCCACTTT.

The chain combines TRBV9 with TRBJ2-1; D is unclear. Trimming shortened V by 4 bases and J by 0 bases, and 5 bases separated the two germline ends. There are 13 residues in the CDR3. The germline CDR1 and CDR2 sequences are SGDLS and YYNGEE. CDR3 DNA sequence: TGTGCCAGCAGCCCCTCCTCCTACAATGAGCAGTTCTTC. This encodes CASSPSSYNEQFF.

This clone occurred a few times. The rearrangement links TRBV11-2 to TRBJ2-7; perhaps TRBD2 as D (7 bases). The V gene lost 3 bases and the J gene lost 4 bases, with 13 bases spanning the gap. This CDR3 has 14 amino acids. Germline V gene sequence: CDR1 SGHAT, CDR2 FQNNGV. This chain's CDR3 is CASSLGGGGYEQYF. The CDR3 region has the DNA TGTGCCAGCAGCTTGGGAGGGGGAGGTTACGAGCAGTACTTC.

The CDR3 region is CASRREGGPVGDTQYF. The DNA of the CDR3 is TGCGCCAGCAGGAGGGAGGGAGGGCCGGTAGGAGATACGCAGTATTTT. This chain links TRBV5-1 with TRBJ2-3; 7 bases line up with TRBD2. CDR3 length: 16 amino acids. Trimming cost V 5 bases and J 5 bases; bases outside gene matches: 14. Looked up from germline, CDR1 is SGHRS and CDR2 is YFSETQ.

The chain uses TRBV19 and TRBJ1-5; 7 bases agree with TRBD1. This CDR3 spans 15 amino acids. Unmatched junction bases numbered 9, after V lost 4 bases and J lost 6 bases. Germline V gene sequence: CDR1 LNHDA, CDR2 SQIVND (reference sequence). The CDR3 DNA sequence: TGTGCCAGTAGTAAAGCAGGGGGGCAAGGTCAGCCCCAGCATTTT. Encoded protein: CASSKAGGQGQPQHF.

V gene TRBV28 combines with J gene TRBJ1-5; 7 bases fit TRBD1. Germline V gene data show CDR1 as MDHEN and CDR2 as SYDVKM. The CDR3 loop spans 13 amino acids. Unmatched junction bases numbered 8, after V lost 5 bases and J lost 10 bases. CDR3 nucleotides: TGTGCCAGCAGTCCGTCAGGGGGGCGACCCCAGCATTTT. Translation gives CASSPSGGRPQHF. The complete variable domain, with remaining parts taken from reference TRBV28 and TRBJ1-5, reads DVKVTQSSRYLVKRTGEKVFLECVQDMDHENMFWYRQDPGLGLRLIYFSYDVKMKEKGDIPEGYSVSREKKERFSLILESASTNQTSMYLCASSPSGGRPQHFGDGTRLSIL.